This TCR beta chain was recovered during a study of blood T cell repertoires in COVID-19. Study information: From the United States, Italy and Spain came samples of acute and convalescent COVID-19. Nucleic acid was either cDNA or gDNA, and it came from T cells, B-cell-depleted T cells, or PBMCs.

Only in-frame clones appear in the TCRdb table, and some are missing; sequencing was by immunoSEQ multiplex PCR. The data contain almost 200,000 clones, roughly 80% of them singletons. The CDR3 totals 12 residues. The germline gives CDR1 LNHDA, CDR2 SQIVND (reference sequence). V shed 6 bases and J 7 bases; nucleotides not matched to a gene: 6. Seattle-derived patients entered the study during active infection and were followed longitudinally. Sequencing used peripheral blood. This TCR was sampled from a man aged 55 to 69 with COVID-19, enrolled during active disease. The V call is TRBV19, the J call TRBJ2-7; the match to TRBD2 covers 7 bases. The CDR3 region has the DNA TGTGCCAGTAGCGGGAGGACCCGAGAGCAGTACTTC. Translation gives CASSGRTREQYF.